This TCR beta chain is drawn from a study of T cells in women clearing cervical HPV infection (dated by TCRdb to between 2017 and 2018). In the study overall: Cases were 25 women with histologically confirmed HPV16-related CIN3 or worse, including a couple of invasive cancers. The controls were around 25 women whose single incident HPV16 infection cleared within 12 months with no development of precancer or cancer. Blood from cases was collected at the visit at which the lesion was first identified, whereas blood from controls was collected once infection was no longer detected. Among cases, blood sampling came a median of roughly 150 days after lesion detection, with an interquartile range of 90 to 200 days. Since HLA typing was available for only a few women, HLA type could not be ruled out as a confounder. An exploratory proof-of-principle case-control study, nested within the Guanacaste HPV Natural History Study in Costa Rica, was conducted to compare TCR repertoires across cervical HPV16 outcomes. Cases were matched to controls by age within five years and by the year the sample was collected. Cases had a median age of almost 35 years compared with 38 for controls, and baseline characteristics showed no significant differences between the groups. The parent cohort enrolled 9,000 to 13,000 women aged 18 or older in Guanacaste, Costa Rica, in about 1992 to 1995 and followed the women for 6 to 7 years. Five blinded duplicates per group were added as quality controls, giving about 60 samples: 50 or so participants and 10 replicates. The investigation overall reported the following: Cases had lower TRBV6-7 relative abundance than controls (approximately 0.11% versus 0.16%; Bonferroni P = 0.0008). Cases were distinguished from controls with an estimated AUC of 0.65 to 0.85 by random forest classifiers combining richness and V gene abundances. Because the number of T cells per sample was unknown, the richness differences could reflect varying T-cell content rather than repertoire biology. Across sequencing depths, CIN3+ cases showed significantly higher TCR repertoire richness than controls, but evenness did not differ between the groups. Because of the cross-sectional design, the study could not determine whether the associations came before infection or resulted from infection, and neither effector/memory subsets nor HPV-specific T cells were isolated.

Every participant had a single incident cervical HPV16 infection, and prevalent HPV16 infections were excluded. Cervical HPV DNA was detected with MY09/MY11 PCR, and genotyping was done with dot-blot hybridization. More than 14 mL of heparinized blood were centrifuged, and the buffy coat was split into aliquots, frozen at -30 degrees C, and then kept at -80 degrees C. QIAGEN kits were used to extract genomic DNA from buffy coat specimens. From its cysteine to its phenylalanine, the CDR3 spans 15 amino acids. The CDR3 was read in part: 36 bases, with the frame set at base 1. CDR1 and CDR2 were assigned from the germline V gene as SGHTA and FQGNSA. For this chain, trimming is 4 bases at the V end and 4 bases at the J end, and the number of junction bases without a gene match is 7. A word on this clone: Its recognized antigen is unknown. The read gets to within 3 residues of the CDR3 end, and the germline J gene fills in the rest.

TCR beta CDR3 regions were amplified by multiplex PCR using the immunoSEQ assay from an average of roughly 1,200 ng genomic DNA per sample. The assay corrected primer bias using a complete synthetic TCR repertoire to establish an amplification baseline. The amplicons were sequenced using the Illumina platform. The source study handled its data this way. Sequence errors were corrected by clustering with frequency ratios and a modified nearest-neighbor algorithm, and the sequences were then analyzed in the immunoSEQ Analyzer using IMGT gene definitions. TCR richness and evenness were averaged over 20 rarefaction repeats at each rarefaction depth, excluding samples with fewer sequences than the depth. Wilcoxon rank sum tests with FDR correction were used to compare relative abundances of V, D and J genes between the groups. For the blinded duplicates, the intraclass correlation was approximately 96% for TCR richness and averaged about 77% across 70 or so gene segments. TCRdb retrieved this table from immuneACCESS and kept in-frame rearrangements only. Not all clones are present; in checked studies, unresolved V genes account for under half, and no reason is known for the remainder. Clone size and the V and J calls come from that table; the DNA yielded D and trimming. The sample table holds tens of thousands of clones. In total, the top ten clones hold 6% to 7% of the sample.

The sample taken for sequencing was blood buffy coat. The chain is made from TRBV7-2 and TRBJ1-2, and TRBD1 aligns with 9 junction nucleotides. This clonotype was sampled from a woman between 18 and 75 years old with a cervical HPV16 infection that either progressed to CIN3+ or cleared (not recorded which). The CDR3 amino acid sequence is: CASSSKWGQGYGYTF. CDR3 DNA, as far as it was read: TGTGCCAGCAGCTCGAAGTGGGGACAGGGCTATGGC.